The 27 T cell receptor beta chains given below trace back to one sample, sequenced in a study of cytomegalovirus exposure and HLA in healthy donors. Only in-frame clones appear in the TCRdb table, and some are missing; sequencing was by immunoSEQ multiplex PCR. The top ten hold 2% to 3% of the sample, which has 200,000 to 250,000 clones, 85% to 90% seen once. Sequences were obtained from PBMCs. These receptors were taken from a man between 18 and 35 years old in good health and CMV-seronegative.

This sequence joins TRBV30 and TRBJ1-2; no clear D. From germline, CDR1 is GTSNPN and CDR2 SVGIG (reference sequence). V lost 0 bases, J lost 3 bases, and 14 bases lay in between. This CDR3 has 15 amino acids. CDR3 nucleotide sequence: TGTGCCTGGAGTGTACTCGGGTGGGGAGACTATGGCTACACCTTC. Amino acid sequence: CAWSVLGWGDYGYTF.

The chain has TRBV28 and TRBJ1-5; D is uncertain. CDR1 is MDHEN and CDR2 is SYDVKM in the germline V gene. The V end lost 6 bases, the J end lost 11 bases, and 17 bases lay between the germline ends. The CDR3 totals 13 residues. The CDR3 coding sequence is TGTGCCAGCAGATTGACTCTCCCCGGGGCCCAGCATTTT. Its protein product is CASRLTLPGAQHF.

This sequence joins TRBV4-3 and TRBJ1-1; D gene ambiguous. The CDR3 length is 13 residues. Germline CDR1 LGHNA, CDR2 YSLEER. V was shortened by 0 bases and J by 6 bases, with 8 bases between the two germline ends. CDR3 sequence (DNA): TGCGCCAGCAGCCAAGAAGGAGGCGCTGAAGCTTTCTTT. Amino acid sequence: CASSQEGGAEAFF.

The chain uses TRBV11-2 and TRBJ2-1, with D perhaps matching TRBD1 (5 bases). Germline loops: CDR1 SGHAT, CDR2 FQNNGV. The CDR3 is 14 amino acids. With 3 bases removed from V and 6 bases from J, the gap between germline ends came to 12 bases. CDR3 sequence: CASSFTRQSNEQFF. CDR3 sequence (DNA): TGTGCCAGCAGCTTTACTCGACAGAGCAATGAGCAGTTCTTC.

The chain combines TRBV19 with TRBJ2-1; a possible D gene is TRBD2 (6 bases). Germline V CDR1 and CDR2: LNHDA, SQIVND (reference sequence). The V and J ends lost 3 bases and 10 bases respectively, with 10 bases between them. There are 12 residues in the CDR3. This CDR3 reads CASSIIAEEQFF. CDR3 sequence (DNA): TGTGCCAGTAGTATTATAGCGGAGGAGCAGTTCTTC.

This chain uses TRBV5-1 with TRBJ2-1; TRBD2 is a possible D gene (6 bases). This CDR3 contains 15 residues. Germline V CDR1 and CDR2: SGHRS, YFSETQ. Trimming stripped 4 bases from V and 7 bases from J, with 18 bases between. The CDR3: CASSPGLARVNEQFF. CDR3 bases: TGCGCCAGCAGCCCGGGACTCGCTAGGGTTAATGAGCAGTTCTTC.

In DNA form, the CDR3 reads TGTGCCAGCAGCTCCACTGGCGGGGCTGGGGCGGGTGAGCAGTTCTTC. Translated: CASSSTGGAGAGEQFF. The chain combines TRBV7-2 with TRBJ2-1, with a weak D call TRBD2 (6 bases). The CDR3 runs 16 residues. Trimming took off 4 bases at V and 9 bases at J, with 22 bases between the two ends. In germline, CDR1 is SGHTA, CDR2 FQGNSA. Variable domain in full (rest from reference TRBV7-2 and TRBJ2-1): GAGVSQSPSNKVTEKGKDVELRCDPISGHTALYWYRQSLGQGLEFLIYFQGNSAPDKSGLPSDRFSAERTGGSVSTLTIQRTQQEDSAVYLCASSSTGGAGAGEQFFGPGTRLTVL.

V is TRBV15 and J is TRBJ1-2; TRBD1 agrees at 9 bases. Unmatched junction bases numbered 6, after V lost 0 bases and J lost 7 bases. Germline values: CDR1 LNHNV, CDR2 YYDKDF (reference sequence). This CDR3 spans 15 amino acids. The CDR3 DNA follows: TGTGCCACCAGCAGAGACCGGGACAGGGTCGGTGGCTACACCTTC. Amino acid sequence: CATSRDRDRVGGYTF.

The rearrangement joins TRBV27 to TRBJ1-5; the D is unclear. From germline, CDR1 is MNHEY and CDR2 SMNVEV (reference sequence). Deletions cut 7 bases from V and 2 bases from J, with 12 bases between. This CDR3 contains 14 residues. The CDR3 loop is CASTTLTGNQPQHF. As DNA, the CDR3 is TGTGCCAGCACAACGTTAACGGGCAATCAGCCCCAGCATTTT.

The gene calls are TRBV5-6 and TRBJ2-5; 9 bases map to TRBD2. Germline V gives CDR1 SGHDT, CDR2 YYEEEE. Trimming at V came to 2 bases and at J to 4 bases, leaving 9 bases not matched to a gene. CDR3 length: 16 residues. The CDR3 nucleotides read TGTGCCAGCAGCTTTTGGGCGGGGGGGCCGACAGAGACCCAGTACTTC. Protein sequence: CASSFWAGGPTETQYF.

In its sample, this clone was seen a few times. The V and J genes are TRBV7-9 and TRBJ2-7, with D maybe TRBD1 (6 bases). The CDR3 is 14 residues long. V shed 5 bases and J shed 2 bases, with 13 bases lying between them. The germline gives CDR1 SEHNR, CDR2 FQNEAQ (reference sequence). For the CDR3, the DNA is TGTGCCAGCAGCGATACAGGGAACGCCTACGAGCAGTACTTC. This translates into CASSDTGNAYEQYF.

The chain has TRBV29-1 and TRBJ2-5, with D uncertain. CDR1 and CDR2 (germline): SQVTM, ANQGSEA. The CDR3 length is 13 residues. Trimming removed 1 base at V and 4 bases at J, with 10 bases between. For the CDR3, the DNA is TGCAGCGTTGAAGGTCGCCTCGGAGAGACCCAGTACTTC. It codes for CSVEGRLGETQYF. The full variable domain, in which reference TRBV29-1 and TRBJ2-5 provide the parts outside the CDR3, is SAVISQKPSRDICQRGTSLTIQCQVDSQVTMMFWYRQQPGQSLTLIATANQGSEATYESGFVIDKFPISRPNLTFSTLTVSNMSPEDSSIYLCSVEGRLGETQYFGPGTRLLVL.

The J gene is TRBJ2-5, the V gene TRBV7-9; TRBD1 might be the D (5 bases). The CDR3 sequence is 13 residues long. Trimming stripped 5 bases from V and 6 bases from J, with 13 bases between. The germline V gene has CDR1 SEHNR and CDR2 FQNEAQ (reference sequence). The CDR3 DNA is TGTGCCAGCAGCCAGGACGGACAAAAGACCCAGTACTTC. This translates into CASSQDGQKTQYF. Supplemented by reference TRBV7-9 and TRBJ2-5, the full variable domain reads DTGVSQNPRHKITKRGQNVTFRCDPISEHNRLYWYRQTLGQGPEFLTYFQNEAQLEKSRLLSDRFSAERPKGSFSTLEIQRTEQGDSAMYLCASSQDGQKTQYFGPGTRLLVL.

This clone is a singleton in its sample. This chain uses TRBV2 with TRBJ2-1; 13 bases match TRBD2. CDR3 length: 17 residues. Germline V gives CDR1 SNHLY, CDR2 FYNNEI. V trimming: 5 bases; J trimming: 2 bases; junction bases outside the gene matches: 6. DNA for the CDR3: TGTGCCAGCAGTCCACTAGCGGGAGGGATCACCTACAATGAGCAGTTCTTC. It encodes CASSPLAGGITYNEQFF.

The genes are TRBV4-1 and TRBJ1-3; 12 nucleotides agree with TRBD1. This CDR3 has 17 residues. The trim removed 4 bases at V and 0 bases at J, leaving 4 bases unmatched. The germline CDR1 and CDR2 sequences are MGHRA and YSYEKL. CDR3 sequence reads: CASSRGQGAFSGNTIYF. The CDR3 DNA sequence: TGCGCCAGCAGCCGGGGACAGGGGGCGTTCTCTGGAAACACCATATATTTT.

The CDR3 spells CASSLTTGAYETQYF. CDR3 coding DNA: TGTGCCAGCAGCCTGACGACAGGGGCCTATGAGACCCAGTACTTC. This chain uses TRBV7-9 with TRBJ2-5; 8 nucleotides line up with TRBD1. J lost 5 bases, V lost 5 bases, and 10 bases had no gene match. The CDR3 spans 15 residues. Germline assignment: CDR1 SEHNR and CDR2 FQNEAQ (reference sequence).

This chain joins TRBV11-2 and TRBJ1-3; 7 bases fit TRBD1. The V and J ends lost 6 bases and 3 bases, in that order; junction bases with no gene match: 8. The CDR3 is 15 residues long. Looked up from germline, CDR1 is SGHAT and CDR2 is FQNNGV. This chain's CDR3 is CASRPVRQGGNTIYF. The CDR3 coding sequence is TGTGCCAGCAGACCTGTCCGACAGGGTGGAAACACCATATATTTT.

CDR3: CASSPDFSVVSYEQYF. CDR3 coding DNA: TGTGCCAGCAGCCCGGACTTTAGCGTAGTGTCCTACGAGCAGTACTTC. The chain is built from TRBV5-4 and TRBJ2-7, with D maybe TRBD2 (5 bases). Germline values: CDR1 SGHNT, CDR2 YYREEE (reference sequence). Trimming shortened V by 4 bases and J by 1 base, and 18 bases separated the two germline ends. The CDR3 has 16 amino acids. The full variable domain, its missing parts supplied by reference TRBV5-4 and TRBJ2-7, is ETGVTQSPTHLIKTRGQQVTLRCSSQSGHNTVSWYQQALGQGPQFIFQYYREEENGRGNFPPRFSGLQFPNYSSELNVNALELDDSALYLCASSPDFSVVSYEQYFGPGTRLTVT.

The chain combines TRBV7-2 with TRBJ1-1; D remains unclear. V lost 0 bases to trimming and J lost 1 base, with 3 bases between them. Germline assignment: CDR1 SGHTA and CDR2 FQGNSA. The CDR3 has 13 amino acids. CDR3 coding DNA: TGTGCCAGCAGCTTAGCCGGGAACACTGAAGCTTTCTTT. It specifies CASSLAGNTEAFF. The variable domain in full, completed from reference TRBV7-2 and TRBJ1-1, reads GAGVSQSPSNKVTEKGKDVELRCDPISGHTALYWYRQSLGQGLEFLIYFQGNSAPDKSGLPSDRFSAERTGGSVSTLTIQRTQQEDSAVYLCASSLAGNTEAFFGQGTRLTVV.

The CDR3 reads CASSYQGGNLAFF. Written as DNA, the CDR3 is TGTGCCAGCAGCTACCAGGGGGGTAATTTAGCTTTCTTT. The rearrangement joins TRBV5-6 to TRBJ1-1, with 7 bases identical to TRBD1. CDR1 and CDR2 from the germline V gene are SGHDT and YYEEEE. V shed 3 bases, J shed 10 bases, and the junction held 9 bases outside the gene matches. The CDR3 contains 13 residues.

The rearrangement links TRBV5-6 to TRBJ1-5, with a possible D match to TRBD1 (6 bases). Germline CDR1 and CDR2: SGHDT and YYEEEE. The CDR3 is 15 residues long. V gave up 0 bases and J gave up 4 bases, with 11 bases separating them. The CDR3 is CASSLAGQGNQPQHF. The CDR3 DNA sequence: TGTGCCAGCAGCTTGGCCGGGCAGGGGAATCAGCCCCAGCATTTT. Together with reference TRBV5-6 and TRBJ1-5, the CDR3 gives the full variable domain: DAGVTQSPTHLIKTRGQQVTLRCSPKSGHDTVSWYQQALGQGPQFIFQYYEEEERQRGNFPDRFSGHQFPNYSSELNVNALLLGDSALYLCASSLAGQGNQPQHFGDGTRLSIL.

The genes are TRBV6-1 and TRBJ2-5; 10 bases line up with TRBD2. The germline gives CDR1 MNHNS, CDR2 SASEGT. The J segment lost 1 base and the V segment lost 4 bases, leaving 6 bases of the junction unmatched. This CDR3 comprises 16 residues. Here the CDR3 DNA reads TGTGCCAGCAGTGTCTCTAGCGGGGGACCCCAAGAGACCCAGTACTTC. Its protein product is CASSVSSGGPQETQYF.

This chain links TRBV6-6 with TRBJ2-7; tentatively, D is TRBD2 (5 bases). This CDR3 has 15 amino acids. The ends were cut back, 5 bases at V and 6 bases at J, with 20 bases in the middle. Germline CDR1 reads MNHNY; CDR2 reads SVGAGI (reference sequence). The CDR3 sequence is CASSPRAARASEQYF. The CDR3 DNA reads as TGTGCCAGCAGTCCAAGGGCAGCGAGGGCATCCGAGCAGTACTTC.

The CDR3 spells CAIGTSGRVEQYF. For the CDR3, the DNA is TGTGCCATAGGGACTAGCGGGAGGGTGGAGCAGTACTTC. The chain recombines TRBV10-3 with TRBJ2-7; 16 bases fit TRBD2. Unmatched junction bases numbered 3, after V lost 9 bases and J lost 7 bases. The V gene's germline CDR1 is ENHRY and CDR2 SYGVKD. The CDR3 has 13 amino acids.

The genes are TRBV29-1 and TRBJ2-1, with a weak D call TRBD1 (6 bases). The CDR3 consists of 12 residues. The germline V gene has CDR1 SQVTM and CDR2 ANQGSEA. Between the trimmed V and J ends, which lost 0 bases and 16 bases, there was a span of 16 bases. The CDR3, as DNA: TGCAGCGTTGAAGACAGGTCGGCAGGGGATTTCTTC. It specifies CSVEDRSAGDFF.

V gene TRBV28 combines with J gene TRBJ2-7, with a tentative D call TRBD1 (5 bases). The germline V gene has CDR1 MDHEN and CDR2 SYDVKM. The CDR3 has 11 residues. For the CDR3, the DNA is TGTGCTGCGACAGATCAATACGAGCAGTACTTC. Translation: CAATDQYEQYF.

The CDR3: CASSSGGSTDTQYF. The DNA of the CDR3 is TGTGCCAGCAGCTCTGGGGGCAGCACAGATACGCAGTATTTT. This chain joins TRBV7-2 and TRBJ2-3; the D gene is possibly TRBD1 (6 bases). V was trimmed by 4 bases and J by 0 bases, leaving 8 bases between them. Germline V CDR1 and CDR2: SGHTA, FQGNSA. The CDR3 covers 14 residues.